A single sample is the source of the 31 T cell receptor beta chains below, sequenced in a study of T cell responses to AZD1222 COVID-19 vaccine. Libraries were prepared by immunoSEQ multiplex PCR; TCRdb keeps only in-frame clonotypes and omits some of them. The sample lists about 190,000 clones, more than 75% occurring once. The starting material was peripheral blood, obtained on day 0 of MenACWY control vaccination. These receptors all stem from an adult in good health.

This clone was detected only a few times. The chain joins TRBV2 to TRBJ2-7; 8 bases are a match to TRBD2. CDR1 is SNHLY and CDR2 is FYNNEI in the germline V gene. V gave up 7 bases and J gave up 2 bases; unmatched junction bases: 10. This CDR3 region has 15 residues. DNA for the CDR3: TGTGCCAGCAAGCCCTTTCCGGGACTAGCCTACGAGCAGTACTTC. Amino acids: CASKPFPGLAYEQYF.

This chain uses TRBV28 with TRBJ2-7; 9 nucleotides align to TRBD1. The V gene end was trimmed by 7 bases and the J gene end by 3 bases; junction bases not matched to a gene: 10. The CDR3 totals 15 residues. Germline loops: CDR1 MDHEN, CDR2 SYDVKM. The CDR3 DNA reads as TGTGCCAGCAACCCACACGGGACAGGGAACTACGAGCAGTACTTC. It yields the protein CASNPHGTGNYEQYF.

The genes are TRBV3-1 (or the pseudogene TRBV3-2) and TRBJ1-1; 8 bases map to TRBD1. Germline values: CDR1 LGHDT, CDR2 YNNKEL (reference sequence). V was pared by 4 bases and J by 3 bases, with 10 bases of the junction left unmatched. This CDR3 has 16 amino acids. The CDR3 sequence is CASSPPRQGHYTEAFF. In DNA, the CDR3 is TGTGCCAGCAGCCCCCCTCGACAGGGGCATTACACTGAAGCTTTCTTT.

The CDR3 spells CASSAQRDNTGELFF. CDR3 nucleotides: TGTGCCAGCAGCGCCCAGCGGGACAACACCGGGGAGCTGTTTTTT. This rearrangement joins TRBV11-3 to TRBJ2-2, with 7 bases matching TRBD2. The CDR3 sequence is 15 residues long. CDR1 and CDR2 from the germline V gene are SGHNT and YENEEA. V lost 5 bases to trimming and J lost 2 bases; unmatched junction nucleotides: 5.

CDR3 sequence: CASSPGAGNEQFF. CDR3 DNA sequence: TGCGCCAGTTCGCCGGGGGCGGGCAATGAGCAGTTCTTC. The chain combines TRBV5-1 with TRBJ2-1; tentatively, D is TRBD1 or TRBD2 (6 bases each). V dropped 8 bases and J dropped 6 bases, with 15 bases sitting between them. The CDR3 is made up of 13 amino acids. Germline V CDR1 and CDR2: SGHRS, YFSETQ.

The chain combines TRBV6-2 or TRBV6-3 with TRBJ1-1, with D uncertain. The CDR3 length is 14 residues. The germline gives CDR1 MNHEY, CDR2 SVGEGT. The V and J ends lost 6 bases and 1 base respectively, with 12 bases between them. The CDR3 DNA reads TGTGCCAGCAGCCCCCGGTTCACGAACACTGAAGCTTTCTTT. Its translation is CASSPRFTNTEAFF.

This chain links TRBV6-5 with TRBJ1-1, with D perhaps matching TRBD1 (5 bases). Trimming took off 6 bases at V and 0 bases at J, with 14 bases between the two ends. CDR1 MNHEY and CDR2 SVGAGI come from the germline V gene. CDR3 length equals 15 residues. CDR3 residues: CASSPEAGMNTEAFF. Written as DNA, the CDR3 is TGTGCCAGCAGCCCCGAGGCAGGGATGAACACTGAAGCTTTCTTT.

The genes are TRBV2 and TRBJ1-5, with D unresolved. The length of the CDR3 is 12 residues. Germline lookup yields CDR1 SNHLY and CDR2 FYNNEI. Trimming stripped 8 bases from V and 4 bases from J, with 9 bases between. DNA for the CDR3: TGTGCCAGCGGGCTATTTAATCAGCCCCAGCATTTT. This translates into CASGLFNQPQHF.

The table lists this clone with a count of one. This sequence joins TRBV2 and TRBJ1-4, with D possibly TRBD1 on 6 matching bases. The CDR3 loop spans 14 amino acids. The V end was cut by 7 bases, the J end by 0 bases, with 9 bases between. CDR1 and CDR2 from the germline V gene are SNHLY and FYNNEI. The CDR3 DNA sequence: TGTGCCAGCATGAGGGGGGCAACTAATGAAAAACTGTTTTTT. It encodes CASMRGATNEKLFF.

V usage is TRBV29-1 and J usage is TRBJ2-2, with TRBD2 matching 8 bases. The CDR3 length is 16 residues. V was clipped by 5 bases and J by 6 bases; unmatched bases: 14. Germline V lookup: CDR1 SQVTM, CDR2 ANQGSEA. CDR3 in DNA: TGCAGCGTTATTCCTAGCGGGCTTAATAGGGCCGGGGAGCTGTTTTTT. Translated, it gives CSVIPSGLNRAGELFF.

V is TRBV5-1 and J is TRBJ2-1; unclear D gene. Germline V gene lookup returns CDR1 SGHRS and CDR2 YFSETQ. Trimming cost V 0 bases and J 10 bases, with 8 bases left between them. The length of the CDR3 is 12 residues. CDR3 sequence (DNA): TGCGCCAGCAGCTTGGGGCCCCGCGAGCAGTTCTTC. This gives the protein CASSLGPREQFF.

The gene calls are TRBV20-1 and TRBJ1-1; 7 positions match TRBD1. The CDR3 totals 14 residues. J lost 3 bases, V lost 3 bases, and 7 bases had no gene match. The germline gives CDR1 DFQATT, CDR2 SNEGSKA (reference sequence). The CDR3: CSASPGDSHTEAFF. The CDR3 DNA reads TGCAGTGCTAGTCCCGGGGACAGCCACACTGAAGCTTTCTTT.

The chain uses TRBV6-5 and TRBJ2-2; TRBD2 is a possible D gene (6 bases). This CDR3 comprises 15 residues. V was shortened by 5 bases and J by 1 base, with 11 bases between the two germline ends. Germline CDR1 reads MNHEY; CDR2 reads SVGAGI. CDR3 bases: TGTGCCAGCAGTCGGGGGAATTTGAACACCGGGGAGCTGTTTTTT. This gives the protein CASSRGNLNTGELFF.

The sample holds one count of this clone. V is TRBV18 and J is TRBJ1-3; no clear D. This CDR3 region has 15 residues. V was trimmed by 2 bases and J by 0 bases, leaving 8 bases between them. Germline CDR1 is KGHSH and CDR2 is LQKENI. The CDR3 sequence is CASSPLSFSGNTIYF. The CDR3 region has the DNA TGTGCCAGCTCACCATTGAGCTTCTCTGGAAACACCATATATTTT.

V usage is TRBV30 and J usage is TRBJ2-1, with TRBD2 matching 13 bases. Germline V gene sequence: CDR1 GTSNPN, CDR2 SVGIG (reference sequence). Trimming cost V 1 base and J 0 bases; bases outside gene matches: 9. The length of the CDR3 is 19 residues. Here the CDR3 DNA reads TGTGCCTGGAGTGCCCCGGGACTAGCGGGAAAAGGCTCCTACAATGAGCAGTTCTTC. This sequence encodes CAWSAPGLAGKGSYNEQFF.

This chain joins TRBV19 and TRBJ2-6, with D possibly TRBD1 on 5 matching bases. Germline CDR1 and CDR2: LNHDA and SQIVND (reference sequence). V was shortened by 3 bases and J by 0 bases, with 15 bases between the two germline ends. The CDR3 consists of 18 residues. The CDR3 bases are TGTGCCAGTAGTATGACGCAGGGATTTTTCTCTGGGGCCAACGTCCTGACTTTC. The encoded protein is CASSMTQGFFSGANVLTF.

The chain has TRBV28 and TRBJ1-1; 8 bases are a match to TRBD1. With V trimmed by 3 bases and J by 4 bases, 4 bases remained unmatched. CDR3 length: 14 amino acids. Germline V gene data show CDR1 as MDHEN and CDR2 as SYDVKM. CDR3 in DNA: TGTGCCAGCAGTTTGCACAGGGGGGGCACTGAAGCTTTCTTT. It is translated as CASSLHRGGTEAFF. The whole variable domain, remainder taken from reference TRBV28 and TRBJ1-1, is DVKVTQSSRYLVKRTGEKVFLECVQDMDHENMFWYRQDPGLGLRLIYFSYDVKMKEKGDIPEGYSVSREKKERFSLILESASTNQTSMYLCASSLHRGGTEAFFGQGTRLTVV.

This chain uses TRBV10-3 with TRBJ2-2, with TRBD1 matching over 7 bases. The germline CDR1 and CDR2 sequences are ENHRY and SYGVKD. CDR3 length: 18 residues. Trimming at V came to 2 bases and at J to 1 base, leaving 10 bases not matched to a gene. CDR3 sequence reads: CAISEGNRGRRNTGELFF. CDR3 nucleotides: TGTGCCATCAGTGAGGGGAACAGGGGTAGAAGGAACACCGGGGAGCTGTTTTTT.

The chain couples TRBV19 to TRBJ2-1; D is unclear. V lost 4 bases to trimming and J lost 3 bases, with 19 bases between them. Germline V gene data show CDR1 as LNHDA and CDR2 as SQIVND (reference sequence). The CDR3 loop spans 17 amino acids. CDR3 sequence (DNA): TGTGCCAGTAGTAGAGATATTACAGCGCATAGCTACAATGAGCAGTTCTTC. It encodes CASSRDITAHSYNEQFF. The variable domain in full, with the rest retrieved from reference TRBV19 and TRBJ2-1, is DGGITQSPKYLFRKEGQNVTLSCEQNLNHDAMYWYRQDPGQGLRLIYYSQIVNDFQKGDIAEGYSVSREKKESFPLTVTSAQKNPTAFYLCASSRDITAHSYNEQFFGPGTRLTVL.

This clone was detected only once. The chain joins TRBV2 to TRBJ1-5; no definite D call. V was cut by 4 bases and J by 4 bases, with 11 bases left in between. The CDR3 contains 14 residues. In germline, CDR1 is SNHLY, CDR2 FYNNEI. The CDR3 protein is CASSGLGVNQPQHF. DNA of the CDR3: TGTGCCAGCAGTGGCCTCGGCGTAAATCAGCCCCAGCATTTT. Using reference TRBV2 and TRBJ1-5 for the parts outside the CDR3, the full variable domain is EPEVTQTPSHQVTQMGQEVILRCVPISNHLYFYWYRQILGQKVEFLVSFYNNEISEKSEIFDDQFSVERPDGSNFTLKIRSTKLEDSAMYFCASSGLGVNQPQHFGDGTRLSIL.

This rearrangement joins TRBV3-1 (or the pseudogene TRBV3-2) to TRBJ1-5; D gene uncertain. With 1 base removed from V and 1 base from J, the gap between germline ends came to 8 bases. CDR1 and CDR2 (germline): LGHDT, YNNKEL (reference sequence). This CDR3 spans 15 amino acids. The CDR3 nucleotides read TGTGCCAGCAGCCAAGCCATTGGAAGCAATCAGCCCCAGCATTTT. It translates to CASSQAIGSNQPQHF.

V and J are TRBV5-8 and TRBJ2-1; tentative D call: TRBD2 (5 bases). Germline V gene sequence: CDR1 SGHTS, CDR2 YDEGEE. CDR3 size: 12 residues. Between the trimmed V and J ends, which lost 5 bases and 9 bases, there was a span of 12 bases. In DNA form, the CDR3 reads TGTGCCAGCAGGAGGGATCCCCCTGAGCAGTTCTTC. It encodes CASRRDPPEQFF.

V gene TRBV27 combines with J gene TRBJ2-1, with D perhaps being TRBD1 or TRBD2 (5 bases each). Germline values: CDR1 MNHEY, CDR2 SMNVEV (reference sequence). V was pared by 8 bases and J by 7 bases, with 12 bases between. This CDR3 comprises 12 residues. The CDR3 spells CASGVWGNEQFF. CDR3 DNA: TGTGCCAGCGGCGTCTGGGGGAATGAGCAGTTCTTC.

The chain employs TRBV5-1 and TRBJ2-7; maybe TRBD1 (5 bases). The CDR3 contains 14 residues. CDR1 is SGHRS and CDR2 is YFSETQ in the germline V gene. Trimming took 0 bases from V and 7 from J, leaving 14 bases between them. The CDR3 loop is CASSLVSASGEQYF. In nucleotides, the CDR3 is TGCGCCAGCAGCTTGGTGTCGGCCTCAGGGGAGCAGTACTTC.

The CDR3 DNA follows: TGCGCCAGCAGTGATCCAGGGAGGATAAACATTCAGTACTTC. Its translation is CASSDPGRINIQYF. The J gene is TRBJ2-4, the V gene TRBV10-2; D perhaps matches TRBD2 (6 bases). CDR3 length equals 14 residues. Trimming took off 3 bases at V and 6 bases at J, with 12 bases between the two ends. Germline assignment: CDR1 WSHSY and CDR2 SAAADI.

The CDR3 DNA reads as TGTGCCATCAGTGAGTGGACCGGGATAAACACAGATACGCAGTATTTT. It is translated as CAISEWTGINTDTQYF. V usage is TRBV10-3 and J usage is TRBJ2-3; a weak D match, TRBD2 (5 bases). Germline V lookup: CDR1 ENHRY, CDR2 SYGVKD. This CDR3 is built from 16 residues. The V and J ends lost 1 base and 2 bases respectively, with 13 bases between them.

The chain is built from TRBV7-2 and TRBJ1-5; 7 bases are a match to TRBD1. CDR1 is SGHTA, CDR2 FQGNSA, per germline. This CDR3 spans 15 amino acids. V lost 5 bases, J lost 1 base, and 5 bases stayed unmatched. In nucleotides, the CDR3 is TGTGCCAGCAGCCCTGCAGGGGGGAGCAATCAGCCCCAGCATTTT. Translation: CASSPAGGSNQPQHF.

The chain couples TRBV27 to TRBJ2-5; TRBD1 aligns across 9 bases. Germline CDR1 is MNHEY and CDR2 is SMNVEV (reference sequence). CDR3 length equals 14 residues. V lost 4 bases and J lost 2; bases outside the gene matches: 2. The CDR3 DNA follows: TGTGCCAGCAGTTCCGGACAGGGGCAAGAGACCCAGTACTTC. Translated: CASSSGQGQETQYF.

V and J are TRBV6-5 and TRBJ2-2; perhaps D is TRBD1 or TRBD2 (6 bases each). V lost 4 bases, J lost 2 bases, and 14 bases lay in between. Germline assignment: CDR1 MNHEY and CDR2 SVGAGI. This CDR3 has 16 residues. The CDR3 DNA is TGTGCCAGCAGTTTCTTCGGGGGCGAAAACACCGGGGAGCTGTTTTTT. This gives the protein CASSFFGGENTGELFF.

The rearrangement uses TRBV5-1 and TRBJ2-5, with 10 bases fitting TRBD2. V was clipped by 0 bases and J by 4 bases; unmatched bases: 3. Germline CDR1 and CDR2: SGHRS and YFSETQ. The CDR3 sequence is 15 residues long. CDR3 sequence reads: CASSLALAGRETQYF. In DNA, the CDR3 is TGCGCCAGCAGCTTGGCACTAGCGGGACGAGAGACCCAGTACTTC.

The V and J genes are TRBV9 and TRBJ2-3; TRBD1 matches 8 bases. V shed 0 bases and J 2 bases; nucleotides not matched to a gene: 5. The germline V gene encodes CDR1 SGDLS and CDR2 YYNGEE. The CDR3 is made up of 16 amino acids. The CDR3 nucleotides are TGTGCCAGCAGCGTAGATGGGACAGGTTACACAGATACGCAGTATTTT. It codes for CASSVDGTGYTDTQYF.